The TCR beta chain described here comes from a study of blood T cell repertoires in COVID-19. Across the study: COVID-19 samples from acute and convalescent phases originated in the United States, Italy and Spain. PBMCs, B-cell-depleted T cells, or T cells were the source of the cDNA or gDNA that made up the material.

In the study's own analysis: Reference gene primer amplification yielded estimated nucleated cell counts. Repertoires were generated with immunoSEQ multiplex PCR, while TCRdb's copy carries only in-frame clones and drops some. Clone size and V and J calls were adopted from that table, with D and trimming inferred from the DNA. The sample has approximately 270,000 clones; approximately 85% are singletons. The receptor was isolated from a woman between 65 and 79 years old with acute or convalescent COVID-19. Sequencing was carried out using peripheral blood.

Here the CDR3 DNA reads TGCGCCAGCAGCCGAACAGACACTAACTATGGCTACACCTTC. As protein: CASSRTDTNYGYTF. The chain joins TRBV4-1 to TRBJ1-2; no reliable D call. Germline CDR1 and CDR2: MGHRA and YSYEKL. CDR3 length equals 14 residues. V shed 4 bases and J shed 0 bases, with 9 bases lying between them.